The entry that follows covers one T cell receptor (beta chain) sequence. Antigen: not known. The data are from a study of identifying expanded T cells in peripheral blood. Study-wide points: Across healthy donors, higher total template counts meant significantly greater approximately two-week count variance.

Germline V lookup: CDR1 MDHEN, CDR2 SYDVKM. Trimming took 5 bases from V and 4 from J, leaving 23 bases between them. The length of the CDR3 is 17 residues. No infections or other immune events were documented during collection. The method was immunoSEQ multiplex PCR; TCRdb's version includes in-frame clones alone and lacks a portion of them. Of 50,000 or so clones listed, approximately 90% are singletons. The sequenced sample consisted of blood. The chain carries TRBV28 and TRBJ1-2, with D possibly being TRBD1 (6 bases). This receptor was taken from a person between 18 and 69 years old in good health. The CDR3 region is CASSGARDTRKAYGYTF. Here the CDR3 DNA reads TGTGCCAGCAGTGGGGCCCGGGACACCCGTAAGGCCTATGGCTACACCTTC.